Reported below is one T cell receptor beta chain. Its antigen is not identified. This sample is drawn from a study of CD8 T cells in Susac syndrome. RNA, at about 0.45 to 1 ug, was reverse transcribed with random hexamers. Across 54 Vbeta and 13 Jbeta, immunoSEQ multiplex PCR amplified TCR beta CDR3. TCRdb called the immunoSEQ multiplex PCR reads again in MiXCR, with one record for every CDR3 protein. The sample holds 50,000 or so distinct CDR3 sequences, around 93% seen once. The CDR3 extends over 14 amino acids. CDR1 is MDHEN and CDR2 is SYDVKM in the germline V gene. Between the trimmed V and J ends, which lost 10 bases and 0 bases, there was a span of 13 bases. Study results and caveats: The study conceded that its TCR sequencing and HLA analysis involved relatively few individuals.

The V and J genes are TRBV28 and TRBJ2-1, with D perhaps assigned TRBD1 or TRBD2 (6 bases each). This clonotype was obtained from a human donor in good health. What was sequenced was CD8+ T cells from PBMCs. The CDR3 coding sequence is TGTGCCACCGAGGGGGGTAGCTCCTACAATGAGCAGTTCTTC. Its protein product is CATEGGSSYNEQFF. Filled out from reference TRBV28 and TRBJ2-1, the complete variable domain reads DVKVTQSSRYLVKRTGEKVFLECVQDMDHENMFWYRQDPGLGLRLIYFSYDVKMKEKGDIPEGYSVSREKKERFSLILESASTNQTSMYLCATEGGSSYNEQFFGPGTRLTVL.